This TCR beta chain came from a study of human CD8 memory T cell subsets. The study classified TPEX cells as CCR7+ PD-1+ TIGIT+ early memory CD8+ T cells bearing exhausted-like traits. Magnetic separation of the negative type served to enrich total CD8+ T cells. This CDR3 is 18 amino acids long. The germline gives CDR1 KGHSH, CDR2 LQKENI. UMI-labeled 5' RACE yielded the TCR beta libraries. For each CDR3 protein, TCRdb gives one entry from its re-call of the 5' RACE reads, without DNA. Its table records around 6,800 distinct CDR3 sequences. Material: CD8+ T cells from PBMCs. The V and J genes are TRBV18 and TRBJ2-5. The source of this sequence is a human donor in good health. The CDR3 region is CASSPRAGTIDSQETQYF. Full variable domain (missing parts from reference TRBV18 and TRBJ2-5): NAGVMQNPRHLVRRRGQEARLRCSPMKGHSHVYWYRQLPEEGLKFMVYLQKENIIDESGMPKERFSAEFPKEGPSILRIQQVVRGDSAAYFCASSPRAGTIDSQETQYFGPGTRLLVL.